This T cell receptor beta chain was retrieved from a study of patients and donors after allogeneic stem cell transplantation. The CDR3 runs 15 residues. Trimming removed 5 bases from V and 7 bases from J; junction bases left unmatched: 9. Per germline, CDR1 SGHAT and CDR2 FQNNGV. This clonotype has ten or more counts. TCRdb used MiXCR to reprocess the RT-PCR reads, holding one entry per CDR3 protein. Counted here are about 960,000 distinct CDR3 sequences, about 20% occurring once; the ten biggest clones make up around 6%. The V and J genes are TRBV11-2 and TRBJ2-7; 12 nucleotides align to TRBD2. This TCR was recovered from a human donor who was either an allogeneic HSCT recipient or a stem cell or donor lymphocyte infusion donor (not recorded which). It is not recorded whose cells these are; they may come from a transplant donor. The material sequenced was blood, either unsorted or a sorted T cell fraction (not recorded which). CDR3: CASSPTSGGTGEQYF. The CDR3 coding sequence is TGTGCCAGCAGCCCAACTAGCGGGGGGACTGGGGAGCAGTACTTC.